A selection of T cell receptor beta chains follows, all from one sample in a study of low-dose radiotherapy and immunotherapy resistance in tumors. One entry per CDR3 protein, called by TCRdb with MiXCR from the reads. The table shows about 58,000 distinct CDR3 sequences, with approximately 22% occurring only once. This sample comprised PBMCs, obtained after low-dose radiotherapy plus immunotherapy. Receptors originate from a male donor with prostate cancer. The conserved cysteine and the conserved F or W are not part of the CDR3 here.

V: TRBV7-6
J: TRBJ1-3
CDR3: ASSSSTGEIAGNTIY

V: TRBV14
J: TRBJ1-1
CDR3: ASSPRGEEAF

V: TRBV11-1
J: TRBJ1-1
CDR3: ASSLGAGALNTEAF

V: TRBV5-1
J: TRBJ2-3
CDR3: ASSSTRLAGGPTERTDTQY

V: TRBV28
J: TRBJ2-6
CDR3: ASGSLRLGANVLT

V: TRBV9
J: TRBJ2-2
CDR3: ASSLNPGNTGELF

V: TRBV20-1
J: TRBJ2-7
CDR3: SARPTSGRGSSYEQY

V: TRBV11-1
J: TRBJ1-2
CDR3: ASSAAGYGYT

V: TRBV4-3
J: TRBJ2-7
CDR3: ASSQRTGGQYEQY

V: TRBV6-2/TRBV6-3
J: TRBJ2-5
CDR3: ASSGFGTAKLQETQY

V: TRBV5-1
J: TRBJ2-5
CDR3: ASSVSTGTAATQY

V: TRBV20-1
J: TRBJ2-7
CDR3: SARDQGLAQGYEQY

V: TRBV28
J: TRBJ2-7
CDR3: ASRVQSSYEQY

V: TRBV28
J: TRBJ1-1
CDR3: ASSLLIGLAF

V: TRBV9
J: TRBJ2-2
CDR3: ASSVRAGFPGELF

V: TRBV5-6
J: TRBJ1-5
CDR3: ASSPGPGKNQPQH

V: TRBV5-1
J: TRBJ2-7
CDR3: ASSLEGYEQY

V: TRBV4-1
J: TRBJ2-4
CDR3: ASSQVSADIQY

V: TRBV20-1
J: TRBJ2-1
CDR3: SAERTGTGSYNEQF

V: TRBV11-2
J: TRBJ2-5
CDR3: ASSSPHVGTSGWETQY

V: TRBV9
J: TRBJ2-1
CDR3: ASSVGRPSYNEQF

V: TRBV5-1
J: TRBJ2-5
CDR3: ASSKTSSGQETQY

V: TRBV19
J: TRBJ2-2
CDR3: ASSISGTGELF

V: TRBV28
J: TRBJ1-5
CDR3: ASSLSGAAQPQH

V: TRBV7-9
J: TRBJ1-1
CDR3: ASSLVESNTEAF

V: TRBV30
J: TRBJ1-2
CDR3: AWLLQGRYGYT

V: TRBV7-8
J: TRBJ2-3
CDR3: ASSLFASSGLGDTQY

V: TRBV6-6
J: TRBJ2-5
CDR3: ASSYSRGGGWETQY

V: TRBV6-2/TRBV6-3
J: TRBJ1-1
CDR3: ASRLKPDRNTEAF

V: TRBV20-1
J: TRBJ1-5
CDR3: SARDRGFNQPQH

V: TRBV28
J: TRBJ2-7
CDR3: ASSWLAGGPRVLEQY

V: TRBV5-4
J: TRBJ2-4
CDR3: ASSLEGVNIQY

V: TRBV5-1
J: TRBJ2-3
CDR3: ASSLGASGEKQY

V: TRBV7-3
J: TRBJ2-3
CDR3: ASSQLTRGTQY

V: TRBV7-2
J: TRBJ2-7
CDR3: ASSQSGGRAYEQY

V: TRBV6-2/TRBV6-3
J: TRBJ2-7
CDR3: ASSYDVREQY

V: TRBV27
J: TRBJ2-1
CDR3: ASSLSASSSYNEQF

V: TRBV21-1
J: TRBJ2-4
CDR3: ASSLRQGYGKNIQY

V: TRBV12-3/TRBV12-4
J: TRBJ1-1
CDR3: ASLGDGDTEAF

V: TRBV29-1
J: TRBJ2-1
CDR3: SVGDRSLYEQF

V: TRBV20-1
J: TRBJ1-5
CDR3: SASGADRGAIPQH

V: TRBV12-3/TRBV12-4
J: TRBJ1-4
CDR3: ASSLKGAATNEKLF

V: TRBV7-2
J: TRBJ1-2
CDR3: ASSLVADRGYT